This is a list of T cell receptor beta chains from one sample in a study of PD-1 blockade in classical Hodgkin lymphoma. Clones were sequenced by immunoSEQ multiplex PCR, and TCRdb holds only the in-frame ones, with some missing. The sample holds about 15,000 clones, 70% to 90% seen once. The sequenced sample was CD4+ T cells from blood, obtained at baseline. The receptors here all came from a human donor with classical Hodgkin lymphoma. CDR3s include the opening cysteine and the closing phenylalanine or tryptophan. Size is omitted from some rows. Given values are once, few, many or a class for expanded clones.

V gene	clone size	J gene	CDR3 protein
TRBV7-9	few	TRBJ1-5	CASSWGQGNQPQHF
TRBV19	NA	TRBJ1-2	CASTPGQFYGYTF
TRBV27	NA	TRBJ2-2	CASSLVLPGELFF
TRBV15	NA	TRBJ2-3	CATSSGTRSTDTQYF
TRBV4-1	NA	TRBJ1-4	CASSQDGGRQKNEKLFF
TRBV29-1	NA	TRBJ2-1	CSVAQVTYNEQFF
TRBV6-5	NA	TRBJ2-7	CASSLNRGWNEQYF
TRBV27	NA	TRBJ2-5	CASSLWGHRQETQYF
TRBV18	NA	TRBJ1-4	CASSQQGRYEKLFF
TRBV5-1	NA	TRBJ1-4	CASSLEATGGEKLFF
TRBV5-1	NA	TRBJ2-7	CASSLVGREQYF
TRBV29-1	NA	TRBJ2-7	CSGGAGGPYEQYF
TRBV9	NA	TRBJ2-6	CASSGRGAGANVLTF
TRBV14	NA	TRBJ1-1	CASSQGGWLMNTEAFF
TRBV7-2	NA	TRBJ1-1	CASSLQGRTEAFF
TRBV27	NA	TRBJ2-5	CASSSMDANQETQYF
TRBV10-3	NA	TRBJ2-7	CAIGHTLGGSSYEQYF
TRBV5-1	NA	TRBJ2-7	CASSLGGSSSYEQYF
TRBV7-3	NA	TRBJ2-5	CASSTGTGPETQYF
TRBV19	NA	TRBJ2-5	CASSIGGTYQETQYF
TRBV7-9	NA	TRBJ1-1	CASSLRLINTEAFF
TRBV7-9	NA	TRBJ2-1	CASSLGSEGVF
TRBV7-9	once	TRBJ2-3	CASSSRAPDTQYF
TRBV28	NA	TRBJ1-5	CASSFLLGGLGDQPQHF
TRBV10-2	NA	TRBJ2-7	CASSEPGLSYEQYF
TRBV10-3	NA	TRBJ2-5	CAIGSGGEETQYF
TRBV10-3	NA	TRBJ2-1	CAISESGGHSEQFF